Only one count was recorded for the clone carrying this TCR beta chain. This specimen belongs to a study of control samples from healthy donors and cancer patients. Profiling relied on immunoSEQ multiplex PCR, and the TCRdb table lists in-frame clones only, not all of them. Among tens of thousands of clones listed, roughly 91% were seen once. The germline CDR1 and CDR2 sequences are MGHRA and YSYEKL. The CDR3 runs 15 residues. Trimming removed 2 bases at V and 1 base at J, with 11 bases between. This chain joins TRBV4-1 and TRBJ1-2; D ambiguous. Sequencing was performed on PBMCs. This TCR came from a man aged 45-65 years with lung cancer. The CDR3 nucleotides are TGCGCCAGCAGCCAATTCCACAGCGGTAACTATGGCTACACCTTC. It codes for CASSQFHSGNYGYTF.